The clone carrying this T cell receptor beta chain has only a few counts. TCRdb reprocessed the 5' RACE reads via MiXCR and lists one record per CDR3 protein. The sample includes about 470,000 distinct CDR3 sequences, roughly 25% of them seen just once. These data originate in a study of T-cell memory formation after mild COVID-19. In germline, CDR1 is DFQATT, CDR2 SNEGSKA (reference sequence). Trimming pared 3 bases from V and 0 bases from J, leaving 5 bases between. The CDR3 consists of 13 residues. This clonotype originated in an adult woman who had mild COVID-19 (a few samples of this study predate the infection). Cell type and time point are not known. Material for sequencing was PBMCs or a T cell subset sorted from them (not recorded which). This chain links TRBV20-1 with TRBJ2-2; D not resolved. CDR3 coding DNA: TGCAGTGCTAGGAATCCGAACACCGGGGAGCTGTTTTTT. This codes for CSARNPNTGELFF.